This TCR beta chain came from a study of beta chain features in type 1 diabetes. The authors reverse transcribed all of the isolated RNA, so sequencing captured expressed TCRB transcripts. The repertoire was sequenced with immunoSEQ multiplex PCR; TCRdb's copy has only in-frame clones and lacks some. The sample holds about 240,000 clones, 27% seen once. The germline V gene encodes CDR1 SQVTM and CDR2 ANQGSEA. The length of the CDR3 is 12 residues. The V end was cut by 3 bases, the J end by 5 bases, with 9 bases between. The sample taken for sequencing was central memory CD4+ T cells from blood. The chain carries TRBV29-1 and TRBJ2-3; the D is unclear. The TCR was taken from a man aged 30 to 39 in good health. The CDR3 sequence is CSVDLVRDTQYF. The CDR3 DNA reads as TGCAGCGTTGACTTGGTTCGAGATACGCAGTATTTT.